This TCR beta chain was identified in a study of siplizumab effects on memory and regulatory T cells. TCRdb keeps only in-frame clones here, not all; method: immunoSEQ multiplex PCR. The data contain some 100,000 clones, 75% to 95% of them singletons. V was pared by 2 bases and J by 2 bases, with 7 bases between. CDR1 and CDR2 (germline): KGHSH, LQKENI. The CDR3 extends over 13 amino acids. This TCR derives from a human donor in good health. The sequenced material came from CD4+ T cells sorted from blood. The chain combines TRBV18 with TRBJ2-7; D possibly matches TRBD1 or TRBD2 (6 bases each). For the CDR3, the DNA is TGTGCCAGCTCACCAGGGGGGCCCTACGAGCAGTACTTC. Amino acid sequence: CASSPGGPYEQYF.